This TCR beta chain was sequenced for a study of blood T cell repertoires in COVID-19. Turning to the study itself: The origin of the acute and convalescent COVID-19 samples was the United States, Italy and Spain. PBMCs, B-cell-depleted T cells, or T cells were the source of the cDNA or gDNA that made up the material.

The CDR3 length is 17 residues. Germline loops: CDR1 SEHNR, CDR2 FQNEAQ (reference sequence). The V gene end was trimmed by 4 bases and the J gene end by 5 bases; junction bases not matched to a gene: 17. The authors' processing: Scientists estimated how many nucleated cells there were by amplifying reference gene primers. Data came from immunoSEQ multiplex PCR; TCRdb stores just in-frame clones and leaves some out. D and trimming were read from the DNA, whereas the V and J calls and clone size are those reported in that table. The sample includes around 270,000 clones, around 87% of them seen just once.

The clonotype comes from a woman in her forties or fifties with acute or convalescent COVID-19. V usage is TRBV7-9 and J usage is TRBJ2-7, with 7 nucleotides matching TRBD2. The source material was peripheral blood. In DNA form, the CDR3 reads TGTGCCAGCAGCTCATTCGGCCCTCGGGCGGGAGTCAACGAGCAGTACTTC. Protein: CASSSFGPRAGVNEQYF.